This T cell receptor beta chain originates from a study of T cell repertoires in cytomegalovirus infection. Study-wide context: It can be stated that public TCR beta signatures indicated CMV infection as well as a matching HLA type. Notes on the study in general: HLA-C-restricted CMV-specific TCR beta clonotypes prevailed in the ex vivo response. Cumulative frequency (of public TCR beta family members) identified carriers of CMV plus the relevant HLA.

This clonotype was counted many times. Its antigen is undetermined. One entry per CDR3 protein results from TCRdb running MiXCR on the reads. The sample contains about 300,000 distinct CDR3 sequences, roughly a tenth of which appear only once. Germline CDR1 reads SGHKS; CDR2 reads YYEKEE (reference sequence). This CDR3 is built from 15 residues. Trimming left V 4 bases short and J 5 bases short, with 18 bases between. Sequencing was performed on PBMCs. J is TRBJ2-5 and V is TRBV5-5, with a weak D call TRBD2 (5 bases). The source of this sequence is a human donor in good health (CMV status not recorded). Some clones in this sample may be carry-over from other donors' samples. This CDR3 is CASSPGVGGGETQYF. The CDR3 bases are TGTGCCAGCAGCCCCGGGGTCGGCGGCGGGGAGACCCAGTACTTC.